This TCR beta chain was sequenced for a study of T cell responses to AZD1222 COVID-19 vaccine. Here immunoSEQ multiplex PCR was the method, and the copy in TCRdb shows in-frame clones only, minus some. The table includes some 150,000 clones, 90% to 95% detected once. Material: peripheral blood, obtained 28 days after the second AZD1222 dose. The TCR was taken from an adult who received the AZD1222 COVID-19 vaccine.

The CDR3 protein is CASRVGHGDGYTF. CDR3 in DNA: TGTGCCAGCAGGGTAGGACACGGGGATGGCTACACCTTC. This rearrangement joins TRBV2 to TRBJ1-2; D might be TRBD1 (5 bases). V was cut by 6 bases and J by 6 bases, with 14 bases left in between. Germline V gene sequence: CDR1 SNHLY, CDR2 FYNNEI. This CDR3 is built from 13 residues.